Sequencing of this T cell receptor beta chain was carried out in a study of T-cell reconstitution after alpha-beta-depleted transplantation in children. TCRbeta library construction was performed incorporating unique molecular identifiers. In TCRdb, the PCR reads were re-called with MiXCR into one record per CDR3 protein. The sample holds about 300,000 distinct CDR3 sequences, around 9.1% seen once. About this clonotype itself: As yet, its antigen is unknown.

Study-wide results and limits: The origin of high day-60 TCRbeta diversity in some patients lay in surviving recipient T cells and thymic progenitors.

J was trimmed by 2 bases and V by 4 bases; bases with no gene match: 6. CDR3 length equals 15 residues. CDR1 is LNHNV, CDR2 YYDKDF, per germline (reference sequence). This clonotype was obtained from a boy in the first two years of life with acute myeloid leukemia, due to receive a stem cell transplant. Sequenced material: PBMCs, taken before TCRalphabeta/CD19-depleted stem cell transplant. The gene calls are TRBV15 and TRBJ2-7; TRBD1 aligns across 9 bases. The DNA of the CDR3 is TGTGCCACCAGCATATACCGGGACAGGGCCTACGAGCAGTACTTC. Residues: CATSIYRDRAYEQYF.